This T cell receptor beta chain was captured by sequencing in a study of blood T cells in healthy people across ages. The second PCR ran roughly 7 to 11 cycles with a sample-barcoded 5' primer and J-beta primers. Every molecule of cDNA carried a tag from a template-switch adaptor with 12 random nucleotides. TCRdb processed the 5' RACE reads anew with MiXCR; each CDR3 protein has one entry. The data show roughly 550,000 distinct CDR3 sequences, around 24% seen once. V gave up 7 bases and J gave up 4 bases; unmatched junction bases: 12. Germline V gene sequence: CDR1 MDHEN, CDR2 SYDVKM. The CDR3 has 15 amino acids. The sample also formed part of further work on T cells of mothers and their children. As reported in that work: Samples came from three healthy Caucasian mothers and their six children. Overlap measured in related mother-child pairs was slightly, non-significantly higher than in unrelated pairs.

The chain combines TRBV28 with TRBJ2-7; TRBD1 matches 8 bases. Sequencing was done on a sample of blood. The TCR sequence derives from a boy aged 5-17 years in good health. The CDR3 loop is CASNEDRALQYEQYF. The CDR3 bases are TGTGCCAGCAACGAGGACAGGGCCCTTCAGTACGAGCAGTACTTC.